This TCR beta chain emerged from a study of PD-L1 blockade in urothelial cancer. Study summary: Of some 29 patients, some 25 were males with bladder-origin urothelial cancer. Blood-derived samples held a median 141,255 T cells. Prior regimens of chemotherapy numbered 0 to 3 per patient.

What went into each PCR as a spike was synthetic TCR analog templates. Measured with immunoSEQ multiplex PCR; TCRdb has only the in-frame clones, and not every one. The table has approximately 100,000 clones, about 85% seen once; the top ten hold about 2.2%. Germline V gives CDR1 MNHNS, CDR2 SASEGT. The CDR3 sequence is 16 residues long. V lost 4 bases to trimming and J lost 7 bases; unmatched junction nucleotides: 14. V and J are TRBV6-1 and TRBJ2-5, with 8 bases aligning to TRBD1. This sequence was found in a man in his fifties with urothelial cancer. The source was PBMCs, collected around atezolizumab (anti-PD-L1) treatment. This CDR3 is CASSVGYRGVDGTQYF. In DNA, the CDR3 is TGTGCCAGCAGTGTTGGCTACAGGGGGGTCGATGGGACCCAGTACTTC.